This T cell receptor beta chain was identified in a study of T-cell memory formation after mild COVID-19. Germline loops: CDR1 SQVTM, CDR2 ANQGSEA. The J segment lost 4 bases and the V segment lost 7 bases, leaving 4 bases of the junction unmatched. This CDR3 is 12 amino acids long. A single record per CDR3 protein comes from TCRdb applying MiXCR to the 5' RACE reads. The profile covers hundreds of thousands of distinct CDR3 sequences, with under 30% appearing a single time and roughly 13% taken by the ten largest. What was sequenced was PBMCs or a T cell subset sorted from them (not recorded which). The chain uses TRBV29-1 and TRBJ2-3, with 8 bases that match TRBD1. This clonotype was sampled from an adult woman who had mild COVID-19 (a few samples of this study predate the infection). Cell type and time point are not known. The CDR3 reads CSERTGSDTQYF. The CDR3 bases are TGCAGCGAACGGACAGGGTCAGATACGCAGTATTTT.